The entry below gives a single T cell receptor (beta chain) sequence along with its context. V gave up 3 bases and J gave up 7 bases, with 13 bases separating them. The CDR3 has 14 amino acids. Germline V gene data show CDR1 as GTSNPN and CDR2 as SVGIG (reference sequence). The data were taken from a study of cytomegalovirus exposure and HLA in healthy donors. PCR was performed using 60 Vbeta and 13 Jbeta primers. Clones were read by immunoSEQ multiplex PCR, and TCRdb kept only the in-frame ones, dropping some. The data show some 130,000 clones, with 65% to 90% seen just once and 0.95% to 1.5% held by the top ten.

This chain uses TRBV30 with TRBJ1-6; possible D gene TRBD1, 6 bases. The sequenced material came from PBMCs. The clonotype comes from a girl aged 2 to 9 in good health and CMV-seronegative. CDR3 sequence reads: CAWRGQNLNSPLHF. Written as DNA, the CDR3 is TGTGCCTGGAGAGGACAGAACCTAAATTCACCCCTCCACTTT.